The rows below give T cell receptor beta chains drawn from one sample of a study of CD8 T cells in Susac syndrome. MiXCR was run by TCRdb on the immunoSEQ multiplex PCR reads, yielding one entry per CDR3 protein. The sample lists under 200,000 distinct CDR3 sequences, roughly 95% occurring once. The sequenced sample was CD4+ T cells from PBMCs. Source of these receptors: a human donor with Susac syndrome. Each CDR3 is given with its conserved first and last residue. A D gene is named only where the DNA matches it firmly. Clone size is stated in some rows and not others, as once, few, many or a class when expanded.

once	TRBJ2-7	TRBD1	TRBV6-1	CASTAGYGTGYSITYEQYF	TGTGCCAGCACCGCAGGATACGGGACAGGGTACTCGATTACCTACGAGCAGTACTTC
NA	TRBJ1-2	NA	TRBV30	CAIYRAGYTF	TGTGCCATCTACAGGGCTGGCTACACCTTC
once	TRBJ1-5	TRBD1	TRBV6-2/TRBV6-3	CATTGDLNQPQHF	TGTGCCACGACAGGGGACCTCAATCAGCCCCAGCATTTT
once	TRBJ2-1	NA	TRBV15	CATSRPGGASYNEQFF	TGTGCCACCAGCCGTCCTGGGGGGGCCTCCTACAATGAGCAGTTCTTC
NA	TRBJ1-5	NA	TRBV29-1	CSVGKTANQPQHF	TGCAGCGTGGGAAAAACGGCCAATCAGCCCCAGCATTTT
NA	TRBJ2-5	NA	TRBV30	CAWNPRPRETQYF	TGTGCCTGGAATCCCAGGCCTCGAGAGACCCAGTACTTC
NA	TRBJ2-7	NA	TRBV20-1	CSARTDPTRSEQYF	TGCAGTGCTCGTACCGACCCGACTAGATCCGAGCAGTACTTC
NA	TRBJ2-2	NA	TRBV24-1	CATSRRSDTGELFF	TGTGCCACCAGTCGTAGGAGTGACACCGGGGAGCTGTTTTTT
NA	TRBJ2-2	NA	TRBV6-6	CASRREGARGELFF	TGTGCCAGCAGGAGAGAGGGAGCGAGGGGGGAGCTGTTTTTT
NA	TRBJ2-1	NA	TRBV7-9	CASSSIDEQFF	TGTGCCAGCAGCTCCATCGATGAGCAGTTCTTC
NA	TRBJ1-2	TRBD1	TRBV14	CASSPGTGSYGYTF	TGTGCCAGCAGCCCCGGGACAGGGAGTTATGGCTACACCTTC
NA	TRBJ2-6	NA	TRBV2	CASRESGANVLTF	TGTGCCAGCAGGGAATCTGGGGCCAACGTCCTGACTTTC
once	TRBJ2-5	TRBD2	TRBV4-3	CASSRGLAGGEETQYF	TGCGCCAGCAGCCGGGGACTAGCGGGAGGGGAAGAGACCCAGTACTTC
NA	TRBJ2-7	NA	TRBV7-8	CASSVRQEITYEQYF	TGTGCCAGCAGCGTACGACAGGAGATCACCTACGAGCAGTACTTC
NA	TRBJ1-1	NA	TRBV29-1	CSVIASGVAFF	TGCAGCGTTATCGCCTCAGGGGTAGCTTTCTTT
NA	TRBJ2-5	NA	TRBV9	CASSLEEADSRTQYF	TGTGCCAGCAGCCTAGAGGAGGCTGACTCGAGGACCCAGTACTTC
NA	TRBJ1-5	NA	TRBV21-1	CANPGTRNQPQHF	TGTGCCAACCCGGGAACAAGGAATCAGCCCCAGCATTTT
NA	TRBJ2-6	NA	TRBV21-1	CASNGVEAPNVLTF	TGTGCCAGCAACGGGGTTGAGGCTCCCAACGTCCTGACTTTC
NA	TRBJ2-7	TRBD2	TRBV6-5	CASSYSGSGSYEQYF	TGTGCCAGCAGTTACTCAGGTAGCGGGAGCTACGAGCAGTACTTC
NA	TRBJ2-1	NA	TRBV14	CASSQLTGRAVDEQFF	TGTGCCAGCAGCCAGTTGACAGGTCGGGCCGTCGATGAGCAGTTCTTC
NA	TRBJ1-5	TRBD1	TRBV20-1	CSASRGTANQPQHF	TGCAGTGCTAGTCGAGGGACAGCTAATCAGCCCCAGCATTTT
NA	TRBJ1-1	TRBD1	TRBV5-4	CASSPGQGGVLTRYLEAFF	TGTGCCAGCAGCCCTGGACAGGGGGGGGTTCTAACCCGTTACCTCGAAGCTTTCTTT
NA	TRBJ2-1	NA	TRBV4-2	CASSQLADEQFF	TGTGCCAGCAGCCAGTTAGCCGATGAGCAGTTCTTC
NA	TRBJ2-7	TRBD1	TRBV20-1	CSARAGTGGEQYF	TGCAGTGCTAGAGCCGGGACAGGGGGGGAGCAGTACTTC
NA	TRBJ2-1	TRBD2	TRBV5-6	CASTPWGLAGGEQFF	TGTGCCAGCACCCCCTGGGGCCTAGCGGGGGGAGAGCAGTTCTTC
NA	TRBJ2-3	TRBD1	TRBV18	CASSPGTGKTDTQYF	TGTGCCAGCTCACCCGGGACAGGGAAAACAGATACGCAGTATTTT
NA	TRBJ2-5	TRBD2	TRBV20-1	CSARTRRLAGEETQYF	TGCAGTGCTAGGACCCGCCGACTAGCGGGAGAAGAGACCCAGTACTTC
NA	TRBJ2-3	NA	TRBV4-2	CASSQDLIWGRDTDTQYF	TGTGCCAGCAGCCAAGATCTAATTTGGGGGCGCGACACAGATACGCAGTATTTT
NA	TRBJ1-6	NA	TRBV2	CASSEAPGSPLHF	TGTGCCAGCAGTGAAGCCCCAGGTTCACCCCTCCACTTT
NA	TRBJ2-1	NA	TRBV7-3	CASSPQPGYNEQFF	TGTGCCAGCAGCCCACAGCCGGGGTACAATGAGCAGTTCTTC
NA	TRBJ2-5	TRBD2	TRBV4-2	CASSQGLAGGEETQYF	TGTGCCAGCAGCCAAGGTCTCGCGGGGGGCGAGGAGACCCAGTACTTC
once	TRBJ1-4	NA	TRBV7-8	CASSLGSSGKNEKLFF	TGTGCCAGCAGCTTAGGGAGCTCAGGGAAGAATGAAAAACTGTTTTTT
NA	TRBJ1-2	NA	TRBV29-1	CSVERGQYPYGYTF	TGCAGCGTTGAAAGAGGACAGTATCCCTATGGCTACACCTTC
once	TRBJ1-4	NA	TRBV4-3	CASSQTDEKLFF	TGCGCCAGCAGCCAAACGGACGAAAAACTGTTTTTT
NA	TRBJ2-5	NA	TRBV7-3	CASSERPGETQYF	TGTGCCAGCAGCGAGAGGCCCGGGGAGACCCAGTACTTC
NA	TRBJ2-1	NA	TRBV13	CASSSVRTSLGNEQFF	TGTGCCAGCAGCTCGGTGCGGACGTCCCTTGGGAATGAGCAGTTCTTC
NA	TRBJ2-5	TRBD2	TRBV29-1	CSVDQGGETQYF	TGCAGCGTTGATCAGGGAGGGGAGACCCAGTACTTC
NA	TRBJ2-3	TRBD2	TRBV20-1	CSARTSGDTQYF	TGCAGTGCGCGGACTAGCGGGGATACGCAGTATTTT
NA	TRBJ2-2	NA	TRBV9	CASSVAGSGVTGELFF	TGTGCCAGCAGCGTAGCTGGTAGCGGTGTGACCGGGGAGCTGTTTTTT
NA	TRBJ1-2	NA	TRBV20-1	CSARSGRSGYTF	TGCAGTGCTAGATCCGGGAGGAGCGGCTACACCTTC
NA	TRBJ2-3	NA	TRBV24-1	CATSRGEVRDTQYF	TGTGCCACCAGTCGAGGGGAGGTTCGAGATACGCAGTATTTT
NA	TRBJ2-1	TRBD2	TRBV11-3	CASSPGLAGGEEQFF	TGTGCCAGCAGCCCGGGACTAGCGGGAGGAGAGGAGCAGTTCTTC
NA	TRBJ1-1	NA	TRBV28	CASSFPDRAFF	TGTGCCAGCAGTTTCCCCGATAGGGCTTTCTTT
NA	TRBJ2-6	NA	TRBV29-1	CSVPASLSGANVLTF	TGCAGCGTCCCCGCATCCCTCTCTGGGGCCAACGTCCTGACTTTC
NA	TRBJ2-6	NA	TRBV5-1	CASSFPTNNVLTF	TGCGCCAGCAGCTTCCCCACGAACAACGTCCTGACTTTC
NA	TRBJ2-7	TRBD2	TRBV3-1	CASSHVSGGLRRWGEQYF	TGTGCCAGCAGCCATGTCAGCGGGGGCCTTAGACGATGGGGCGAGCAGTACTTC
NA	TRBJ2-3	NA	TRBV4-1	CASSQVVAADTQYF	TGCGCCAGCAGCCAAGTGGTAGCTGCAGATACGCAGTATTTT
NA	TRBJ2-6	NA	TRBV25-1	CASNPNGANVLTF	TGTGCCAGCAACCCTAACGGGGCCAACGTCCTGACTTTC
NA	TRBJ2-1	NA	TRBV18	CASSPSSGSYNEQFF	TGTGCCAGCTCACCGTCCTCTGGCTCCTACAATGAGCAGTTCTTC
NA	TRBJ1-2	TRBD1	TRBV29-1	CSVVTRPGQDRTNYGYTF	TGCAGCGTTGTAACCCGGCCGGGCCAGGACAGGACCAACTATGGCTACACCTTC
NA	TRBJ2-7	NA	TRBV7-2	CASSLVVGPEQYF	TGTGCCAGCAGCTTAGTGGTGGGGCCCGAGCAGTACTTC
NA	TRBJ1-2	TRBD1	TRBV20-1	CSADDRADGYTF	TGCAGTGCTGATGACAGGGCCGATGGCTACACCTTC
NA	TRBJ2-3	TRBD2	TRBV20-1	CSASGTRGLVYTDTQYF	TGCAGTGCTAGCGGCACCCGGGGACTAGTGTACACAGATACGCAGTATTTT
NA	TRBJ2-1	TRBD1	TRBV5-4	CASSLGSGTGGEQFF	TGTGCCAGCAGCTTGGGGTCCGGGACAGGGGGCGAGCAGTTCTTC